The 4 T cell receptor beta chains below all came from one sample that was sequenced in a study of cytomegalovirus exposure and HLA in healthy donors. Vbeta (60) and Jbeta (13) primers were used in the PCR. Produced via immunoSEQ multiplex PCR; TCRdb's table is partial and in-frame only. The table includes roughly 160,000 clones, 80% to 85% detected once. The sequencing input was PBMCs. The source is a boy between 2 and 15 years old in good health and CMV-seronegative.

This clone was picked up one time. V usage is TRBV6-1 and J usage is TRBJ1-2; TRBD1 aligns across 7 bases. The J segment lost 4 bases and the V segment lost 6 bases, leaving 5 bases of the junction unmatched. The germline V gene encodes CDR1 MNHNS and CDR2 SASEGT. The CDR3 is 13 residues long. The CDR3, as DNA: TGTGCCAGCAGAACCGGGACAGCCTATGGCTACACCTTC. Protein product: CASRTGTAYGYTF.

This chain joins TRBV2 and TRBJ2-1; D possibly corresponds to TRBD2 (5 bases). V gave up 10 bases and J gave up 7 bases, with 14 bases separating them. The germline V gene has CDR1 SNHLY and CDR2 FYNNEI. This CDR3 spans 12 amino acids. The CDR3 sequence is CATLIGGNEQFF. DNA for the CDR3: TGTGCCACCCTCATAGGCGGGAATGAGCAGTTCTTC.

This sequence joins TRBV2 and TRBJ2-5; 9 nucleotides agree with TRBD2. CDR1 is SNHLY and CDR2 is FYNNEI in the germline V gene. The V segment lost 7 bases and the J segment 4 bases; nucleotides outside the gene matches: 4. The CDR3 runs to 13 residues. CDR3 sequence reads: CASTGSGRETQYF. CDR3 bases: TGTGCCAGCACCGGTAGCGGGAGAGAGACCCAGTACTTC. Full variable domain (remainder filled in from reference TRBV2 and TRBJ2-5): EPEVTQTPSHQVTQMGQEVILRCVPISNHLYFYWYRQILGQKVEFLVSFYNNEISEKSEIFDDQFSVERPDGSNFTLKIRSTKLEDSAMYFCASTGSGRETQYFGPGTRLLVL.

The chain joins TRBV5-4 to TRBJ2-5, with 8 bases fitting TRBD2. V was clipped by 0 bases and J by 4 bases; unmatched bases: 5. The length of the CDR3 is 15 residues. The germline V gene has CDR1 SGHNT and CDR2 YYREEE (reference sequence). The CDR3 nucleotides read TGTGCCAGCAGCTTGGGTAGCGGGAACGGAGAGACCCAGTACTTC. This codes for CASSLGSGNGETQYF.